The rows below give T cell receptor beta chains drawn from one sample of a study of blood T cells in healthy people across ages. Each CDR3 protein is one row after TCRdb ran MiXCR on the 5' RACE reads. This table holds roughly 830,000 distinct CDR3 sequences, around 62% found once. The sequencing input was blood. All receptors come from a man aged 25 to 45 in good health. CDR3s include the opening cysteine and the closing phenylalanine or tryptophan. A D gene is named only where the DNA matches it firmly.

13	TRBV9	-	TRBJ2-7	CASSGAIGYEQYF
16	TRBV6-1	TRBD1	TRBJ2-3	CASNSPGQGLTDTQYF
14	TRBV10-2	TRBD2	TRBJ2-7	CASNNGGTSYEQYF
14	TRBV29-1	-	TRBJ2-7	CSDSPDLQGYEQYF
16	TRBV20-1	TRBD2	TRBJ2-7	CSARVPAGGAPNEQYF
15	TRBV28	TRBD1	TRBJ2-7	CASTFSAGGIYEQYF
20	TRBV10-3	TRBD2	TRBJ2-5	CAISESNGLAGGHPKETQYF
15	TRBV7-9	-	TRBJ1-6	CASSQGRIYNSPLHF
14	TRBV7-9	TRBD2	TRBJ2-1	CASSLLAGGAEQFF
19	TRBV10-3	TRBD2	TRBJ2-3	CAISETLRGGDASADTQYF
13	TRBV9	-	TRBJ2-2	CASSVVSTGELFF
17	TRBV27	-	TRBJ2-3	CASSLRRGRASTDTQYF
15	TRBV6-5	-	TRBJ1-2	CAGAVPLPQGYGYTF
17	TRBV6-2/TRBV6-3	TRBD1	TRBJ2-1	CASSYSTGTGLYNEQFF
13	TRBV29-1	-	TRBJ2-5	CSGEVGSGETQYF
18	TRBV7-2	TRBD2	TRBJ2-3	CAKSTGLAGGYGTDTQYF
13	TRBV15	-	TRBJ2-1	CATKGGDENEQFF
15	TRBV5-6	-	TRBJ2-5	CASSPRQMGEETQYF
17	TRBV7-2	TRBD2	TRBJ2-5	CASSFPILAGGQETQYF
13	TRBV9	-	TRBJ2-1	CASSPRRGHEQFF
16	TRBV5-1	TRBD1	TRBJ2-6	CASSPQGTAGANVLTF
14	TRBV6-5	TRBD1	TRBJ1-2	CASSPTGGFEGYTF
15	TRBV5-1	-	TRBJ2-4	CASSPLRGVGYIQYF